This T cell receptor beta chain originates from a study of cytomegalovirus exposure and HLA in healthy donors. Notes on this clone: Its antigen is unidentified.

The PCR ran on 60 Vbeta and 13 Jbeta primers. Produced via immunoSEQ multiplex PCR; TCRdb's table is partial and in-frame only. The sample lists 120,000 to 150,000 clones; about 84% were seen once. The CDR3 runs 15 residues. V dropped 5 bases and J dropped 4; count of bases not matched to a gene: 7. The germline V gene encodes CDR1 MNHEY and CDR2 SVGAGI. Notes on the study in general: A list of around 150 TCR beta chains associated with cytomegalovirus was given. Immune exposure data for these donors was limited to CMV serostatus.

The receptor was isolated from a woman aged 40 to 50 in good health and CMV-seropositive. The V call is TRBV6-5, the J call TRBJ1-3, with 8 bases that match TRBD1. Sequencing used PBMCs. CDR3 amino acids: CASSVHRGAGNTIYF. CDR3 DNA: TGTGCCAGCAGTGTGCACAGGGGGGCGGGAAACACCATATATTTT.